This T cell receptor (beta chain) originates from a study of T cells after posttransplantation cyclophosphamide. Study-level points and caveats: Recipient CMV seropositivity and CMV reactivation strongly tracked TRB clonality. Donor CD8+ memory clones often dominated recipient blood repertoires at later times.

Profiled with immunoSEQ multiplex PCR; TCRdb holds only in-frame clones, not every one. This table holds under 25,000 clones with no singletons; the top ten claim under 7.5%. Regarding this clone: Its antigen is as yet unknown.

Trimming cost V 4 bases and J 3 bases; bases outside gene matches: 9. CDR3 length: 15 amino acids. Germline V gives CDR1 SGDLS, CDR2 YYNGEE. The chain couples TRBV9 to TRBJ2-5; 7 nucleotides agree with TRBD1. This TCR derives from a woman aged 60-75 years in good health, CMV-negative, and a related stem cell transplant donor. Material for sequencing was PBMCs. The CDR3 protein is CASSRVTGFKETQYF. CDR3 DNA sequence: TGTGCCAGCAGCCGTGTGACAGGGTTCAAAGAGACCCAGTACTTC.